The clone carrying this TCR beta chain appeared a single time. This record belongs to a study of blood T cell repertoires in COVID-19. The data were produced by immunoSEQ multiplex PCR, yet TCRdb's version contains in-frame clones alone and is incomplete. Altogether under 150,000 clones are present, roughly 86% being singletons, with the ten largest covering about 16%. This CDR3 contains 13 residues. V was shortened by 4 bases and J by 5 bases, with 11 bases between the two germline ends. Looked up from germline, CDR1 is SGHRS and CDR2 is YFSETQ. Material for sequencing was peripheral blood. The clonotype originates from a woman between 45 and 60 years old who had recovered from COVID-19. The chain links TRBV5-1 to TRBJ2-3; D not resolved. The CDR3, as DNA: TGCGCCAGCAGCACGAACTATGGAGATACGCAGTATTTT. The encoded protein is CASSTNYGDTQYF. Full variable domain (missing parts from reference TRBV5-1 and TRBJ2-3): KAGVTQTPRYLIKTRGQQVTLSCSPISGHRSVSWYQQTPGQGLQFLFEYFSETQRNKGNFPGRFSGRQFSNSRSEMNVSTLELGDSALYLCASSTNYGDTQYFGPGTRLTVL.